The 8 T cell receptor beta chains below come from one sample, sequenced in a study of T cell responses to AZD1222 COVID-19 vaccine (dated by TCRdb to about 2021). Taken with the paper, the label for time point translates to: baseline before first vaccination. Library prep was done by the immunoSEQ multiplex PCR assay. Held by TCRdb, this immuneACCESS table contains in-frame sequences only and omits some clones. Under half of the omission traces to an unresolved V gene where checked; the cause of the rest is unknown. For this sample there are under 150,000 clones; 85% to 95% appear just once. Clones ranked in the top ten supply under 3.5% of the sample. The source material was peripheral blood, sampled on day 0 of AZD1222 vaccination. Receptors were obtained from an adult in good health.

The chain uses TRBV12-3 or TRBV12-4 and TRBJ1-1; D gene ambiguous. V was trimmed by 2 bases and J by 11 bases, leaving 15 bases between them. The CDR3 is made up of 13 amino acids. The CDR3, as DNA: TGTGCCAGCAGTTTATCTGGGCCGTTCGGCGCTTTCTTT. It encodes CASSLSGPFGAFF.

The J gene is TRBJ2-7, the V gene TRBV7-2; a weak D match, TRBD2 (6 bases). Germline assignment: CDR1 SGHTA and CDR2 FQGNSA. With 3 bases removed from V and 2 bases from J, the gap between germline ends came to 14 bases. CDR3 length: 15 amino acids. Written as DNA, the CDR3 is TGTGCCAGCAGCTTTCGGCGGGACCACGCCTACGAGCAGTACTTC. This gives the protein CASSFRRDHAYEQYF.

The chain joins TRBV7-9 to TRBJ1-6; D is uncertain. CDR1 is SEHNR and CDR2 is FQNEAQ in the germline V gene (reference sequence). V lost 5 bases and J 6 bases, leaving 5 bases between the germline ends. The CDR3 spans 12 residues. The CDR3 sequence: CASSRSNSPLHF. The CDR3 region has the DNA TGTGCCAGCAGCCGCAGTAATTCACCCCTCCACTTT.

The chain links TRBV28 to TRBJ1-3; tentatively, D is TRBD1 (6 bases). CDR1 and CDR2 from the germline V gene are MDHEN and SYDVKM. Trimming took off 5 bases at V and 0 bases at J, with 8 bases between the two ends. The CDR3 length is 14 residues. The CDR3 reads CASSGGLSGNTIYF. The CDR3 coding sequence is TGTGCCAGCAGTGGGGGCCTCTCTGGAAACACCATATATTTT.

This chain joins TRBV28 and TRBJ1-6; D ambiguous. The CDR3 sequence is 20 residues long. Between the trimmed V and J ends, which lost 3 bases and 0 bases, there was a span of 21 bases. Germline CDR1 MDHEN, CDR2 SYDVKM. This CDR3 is CASSFRPLKGGSSYNSPLHF. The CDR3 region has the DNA TGTGCCAGCAGTTTTCGACCCCTAAAAGGAGGGAGCTCCTATAATTCACCCCTCCACTTT. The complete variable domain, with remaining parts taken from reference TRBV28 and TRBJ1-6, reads DVKVTQSSRYLVKRTGEKVFLECVQDMDHENMFWYRQDPGLGLRLIYFSYDVKMKEKGDIPEGYSVSREKKERFSLILESASTNQTSMYLCASSFRPLKGGSSYNSPLHFGNGTRLTVT.

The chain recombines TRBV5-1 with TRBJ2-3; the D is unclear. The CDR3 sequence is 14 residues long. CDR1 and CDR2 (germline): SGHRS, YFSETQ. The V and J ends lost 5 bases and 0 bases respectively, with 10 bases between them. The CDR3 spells CASSLEGSTDTQYF. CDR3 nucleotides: TGCGCCAGCAGTTTAGAAGGGAGCACAGATACGCAGTATTTT.

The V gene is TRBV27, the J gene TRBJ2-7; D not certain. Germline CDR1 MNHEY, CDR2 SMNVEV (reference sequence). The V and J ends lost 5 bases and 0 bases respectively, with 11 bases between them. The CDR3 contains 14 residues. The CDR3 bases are TGTGCCAGCAGTCTAGTTTTTTCCTCCTACGAGCAGTACTTC. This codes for CASSLVFSSYEQYF.

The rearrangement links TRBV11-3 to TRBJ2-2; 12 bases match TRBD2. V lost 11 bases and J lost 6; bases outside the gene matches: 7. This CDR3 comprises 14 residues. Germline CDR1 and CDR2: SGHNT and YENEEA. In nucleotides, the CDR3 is TGTGCCTACGGGGGACTAGCGGGTCCCGGGGAGCTGTTTTTT. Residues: CAYGGLAGPGELFF.